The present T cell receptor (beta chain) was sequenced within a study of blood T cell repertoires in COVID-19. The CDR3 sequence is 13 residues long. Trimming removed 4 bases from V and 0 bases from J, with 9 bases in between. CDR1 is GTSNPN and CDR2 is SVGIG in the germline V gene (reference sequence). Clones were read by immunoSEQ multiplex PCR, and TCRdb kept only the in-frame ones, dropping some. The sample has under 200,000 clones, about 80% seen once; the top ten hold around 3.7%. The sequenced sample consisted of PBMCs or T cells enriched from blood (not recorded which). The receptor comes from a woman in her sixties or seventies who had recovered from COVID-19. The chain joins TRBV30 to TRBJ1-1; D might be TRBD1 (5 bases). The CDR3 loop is CAWNSGMNTEAFF. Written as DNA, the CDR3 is TGTGCCTGGAATTCAGGGATGAACACTGAAGCTTTCTTT.